This record concerns one TCR beta chain sequence. The donor cohort consisted entirely of Caucasian adults residing in Nashville, Tennessee. TCRdb's copy holds only in-frame clones and misses some; the assay was immunoSEQ multiplex PCR. The sample has roughly 2.6 million clones; over 85% are singletons. This record comes from a study of shared clonotypes between healthy human individuals. CDR1 and CDR2 (germline): MNHEY, SMNVEV (reference sequence). V trimming: 6 bases; J trimming: 2 bases; junction bases outside the gene matches: 7. The CDR3 spans 15 residues. Sample: naive CD4+ T cells sorted from blood. The subset was: CD45RA+ positively selected. This TCR was sampled from a young man in good health. The chain employs TRBV27 and TRBJ2-3; 8 bases are a match to TRBD2. This CDR3 reads CASRVSGGYTDTQYF. The CDR3 nucleotides read TGTGCCAGCAGGGTAAGCGGGGGCTACACAGATACGCAGTATTTT.